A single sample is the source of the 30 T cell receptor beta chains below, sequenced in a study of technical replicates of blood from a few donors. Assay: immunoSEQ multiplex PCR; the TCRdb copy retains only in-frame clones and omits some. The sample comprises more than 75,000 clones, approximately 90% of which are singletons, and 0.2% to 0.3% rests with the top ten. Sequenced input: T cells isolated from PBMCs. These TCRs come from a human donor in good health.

The CDR3 region is CASSSYTQGMQETQYF. The CDR3, as DNA: TGTGCCAGCAGCTCCTACACACAGGGAATGCAAGAGACCCAGTACTTC. This sequence joins TRBV11-3 and TRBJ2-5; a weak D match, TRBD1 (6 bases). Trimming took off 4 bases at V and 2 bases at J, with 17 bases between the two ends. This CDR3 is built from 16 residues. The germline V gene has CDR1 SGHNT and CDR2 YENEEA.

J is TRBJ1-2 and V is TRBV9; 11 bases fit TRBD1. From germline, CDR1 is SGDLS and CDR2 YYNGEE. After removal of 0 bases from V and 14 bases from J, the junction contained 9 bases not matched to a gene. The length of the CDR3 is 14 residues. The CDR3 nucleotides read TGTGCCAGCAGCGTAGGGACAGGGGGCGCCCCTCATACCTTC. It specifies CASSVGTGGAPHTF.

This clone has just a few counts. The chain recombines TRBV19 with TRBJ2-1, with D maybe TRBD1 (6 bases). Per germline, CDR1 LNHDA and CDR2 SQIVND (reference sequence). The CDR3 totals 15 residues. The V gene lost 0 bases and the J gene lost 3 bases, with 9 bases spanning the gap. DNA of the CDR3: TGTGCCAGTAGTATAGATCGAGGGGGCTACAATGAGCAGTTCTTC. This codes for CASSIDRGGYNEQFF.

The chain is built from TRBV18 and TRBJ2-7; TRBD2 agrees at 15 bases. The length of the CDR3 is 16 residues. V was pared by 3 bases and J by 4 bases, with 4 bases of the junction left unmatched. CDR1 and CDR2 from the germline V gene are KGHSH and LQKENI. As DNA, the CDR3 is TGTGCCAGCTCACCCGAAGGGACTAGCGGGAGGTACGAGCAGTACTTC. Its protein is CASSPEGTSGRYEQYF. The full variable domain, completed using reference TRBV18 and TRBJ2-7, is NAGVMQNPRHLVRRRGQEARLRCSPMKGHSHVYWYRQLPEEGLKFMVYLQKENIIDESGMPKERFSAEFPKEGPSILRIQQVVRGDSAAYFCASSPEGTSGRYEQYFGPGTRLTVT.

The CDR3 sequence: CASSLVAGNNEQFF. CDR3 sequence (DNA): TGCGCCAGCAGCTTGGTGGCGGGAAACAATGAGCAGTTCTTC. The V call is TRBV5-1, the J call TRBJ2-1; a possible D gene is TRBD2 (6 bases). V was cut by 0 bases and J by 5 bases, with 9 bases left in between. CDR3 length: 14 amino acids. The V gene's germline CDR1 is SGHRS and CDR2 YFSETQ.

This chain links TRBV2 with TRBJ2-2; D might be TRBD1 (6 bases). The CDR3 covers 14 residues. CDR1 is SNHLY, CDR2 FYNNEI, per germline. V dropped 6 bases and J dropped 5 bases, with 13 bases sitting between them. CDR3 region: CASSRGSGTGELFF. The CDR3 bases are TGTGCCAGCAGCAGGGGATCGGGTACCGGGGAGCTGTTTTTT.

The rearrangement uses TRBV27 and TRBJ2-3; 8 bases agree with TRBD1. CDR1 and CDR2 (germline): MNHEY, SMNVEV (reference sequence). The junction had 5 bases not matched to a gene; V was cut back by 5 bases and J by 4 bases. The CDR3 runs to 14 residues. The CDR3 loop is CASSPLDRADTQYF. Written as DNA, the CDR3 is TGTGCCAGCAGTCCGCTGGACAGGGCAGATACGCAGTATTTT.

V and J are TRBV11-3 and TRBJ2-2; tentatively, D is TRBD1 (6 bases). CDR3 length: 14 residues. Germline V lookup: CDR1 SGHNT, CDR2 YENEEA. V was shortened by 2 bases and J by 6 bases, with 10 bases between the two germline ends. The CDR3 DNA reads TGTGCCAGCAGCTTACTACAGGGCGCCGGGGAGCTGTTTTTT. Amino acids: CASSLLQGAGELFF.

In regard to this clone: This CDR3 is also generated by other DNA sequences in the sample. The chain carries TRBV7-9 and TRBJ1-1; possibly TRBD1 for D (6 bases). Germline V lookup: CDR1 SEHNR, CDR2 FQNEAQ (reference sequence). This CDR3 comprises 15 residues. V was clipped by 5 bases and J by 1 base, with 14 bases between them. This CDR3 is CASSPTGTGNTEAFF. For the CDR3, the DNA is TGTGCCAGCAGCCCTACAGGGACGGGGAACACTGAAGCTTTCTTT.

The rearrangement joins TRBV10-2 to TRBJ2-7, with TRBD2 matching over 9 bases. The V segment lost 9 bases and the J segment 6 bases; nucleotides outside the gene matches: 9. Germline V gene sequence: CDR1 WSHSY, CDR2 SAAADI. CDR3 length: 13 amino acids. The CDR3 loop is CASKAGGGAEQYF. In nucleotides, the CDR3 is TGCGCCAGTAAAGCGGGAGGTGGAGCCGAGCAGTACTTC.

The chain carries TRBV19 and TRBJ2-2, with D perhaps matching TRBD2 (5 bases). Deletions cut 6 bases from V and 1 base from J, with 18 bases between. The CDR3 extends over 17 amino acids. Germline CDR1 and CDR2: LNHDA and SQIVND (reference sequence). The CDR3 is CASSPSGTGLNTGELFF. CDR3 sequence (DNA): TGTGCCAGTAGCCCTTCGGGAACGGGCCTGAACACCGGGGAGCTGTTTTTT.

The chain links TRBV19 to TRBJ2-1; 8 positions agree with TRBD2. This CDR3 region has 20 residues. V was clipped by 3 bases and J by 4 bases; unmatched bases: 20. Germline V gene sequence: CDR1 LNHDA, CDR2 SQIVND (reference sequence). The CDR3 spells CASSMKGGRSLAASYNEQFF. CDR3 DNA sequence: TGTGCCAGTAGTATGAAAGGGGGACGGTCACTAGCGGCGAGTTACAATGAGCAGTTCTTC.

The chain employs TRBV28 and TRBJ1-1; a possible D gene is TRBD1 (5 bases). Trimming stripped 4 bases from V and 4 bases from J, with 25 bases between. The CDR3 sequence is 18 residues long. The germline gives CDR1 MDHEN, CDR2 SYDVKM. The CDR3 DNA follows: TGTGCCAGCAGTTCTTCCACCCGAATCCTGGGACTCCTCACTGAAGCTTTCTTT. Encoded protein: CASSSSTRILGLLTEAFF.

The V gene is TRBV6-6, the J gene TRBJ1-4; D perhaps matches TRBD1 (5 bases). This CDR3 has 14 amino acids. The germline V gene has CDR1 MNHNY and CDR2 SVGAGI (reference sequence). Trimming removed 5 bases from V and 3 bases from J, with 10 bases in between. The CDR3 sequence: CASSIGGANEKLFF. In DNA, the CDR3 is TGTGCCAGCAGTATCGGGGGGGCTAATGAAAAACTGTTTTTT.

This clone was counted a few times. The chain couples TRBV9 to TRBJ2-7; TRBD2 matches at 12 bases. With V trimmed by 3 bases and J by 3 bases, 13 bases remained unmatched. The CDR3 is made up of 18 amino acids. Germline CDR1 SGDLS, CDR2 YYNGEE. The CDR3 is CASSGSGTSGSGHYEQYF. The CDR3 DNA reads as TGTGCCAGCAGCGGGTCCGGGACTAGCGGGTCAGGGCACTACGAGCAGTACTTC.

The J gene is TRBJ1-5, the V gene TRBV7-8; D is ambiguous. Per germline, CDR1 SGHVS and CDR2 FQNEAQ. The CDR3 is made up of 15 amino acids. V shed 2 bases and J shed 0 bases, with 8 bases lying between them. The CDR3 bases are TGTGCCAGCAGCTTAAAAATAAATAGCAATCAGCCCCAGCATTTT. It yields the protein CASSLKINSNQPQHF.

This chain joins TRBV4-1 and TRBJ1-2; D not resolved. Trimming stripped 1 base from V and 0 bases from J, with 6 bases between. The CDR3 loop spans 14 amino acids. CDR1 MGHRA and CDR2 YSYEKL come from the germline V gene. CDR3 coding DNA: TGCGCCAGCAGCCAAGGTGCAGCTAACTATGGCTACACCTTC. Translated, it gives CASSQGAANYGYTF.

The chain's CDR3 is CASSQTGVKYYEQYF. The CDR3 region has the DNA TGTGCCAGCAGTCAAACAGGGGTAAAATACTACGAGCAGTACTTC. This rearrangement joins TRBV2 to TRBJ2-7, with TRBD1 matching over 7 bases. Germline loops: CDR1 SNHLY, CDR2 FYNNEI. CDR3 length: 15 residues. The trim removed 5 bases at V and 3 bases at J, leaving 10 bases unmatched. Variable domain in full (rest from reference TRBV2 and TRBJ2-7): EPEVTQTPSHQVTQMGQEVILRCVPISNHLYFYWYRQILGQKVEFLVSFYNNEISEKSEIFDDQFSVERPDGSNFTLKIRSTKLEDSAMYFCASSQTGVKYYEQYFGPGTRLTVT.

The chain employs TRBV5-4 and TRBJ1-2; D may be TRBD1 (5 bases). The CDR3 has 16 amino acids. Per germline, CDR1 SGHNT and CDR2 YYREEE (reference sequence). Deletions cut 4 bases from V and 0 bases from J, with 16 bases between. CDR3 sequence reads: CASSPLTVRTNYGYTF. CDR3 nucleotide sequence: TGTGCCAGCAGCCCCTTGACAGTCCGTACTAACTATGGCTACACCTTC. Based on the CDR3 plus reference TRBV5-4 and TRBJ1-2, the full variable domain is ETGVTQSPTHLIKTRGQQVTLRCSSQSGHNTVSWYQQALGQGPQFIFQYYREEENGRGNFPPRFSGLQFPNYSSELNVNALELDDSALYLCASSPLTVRTNYGYTFGSGTRLTVV.

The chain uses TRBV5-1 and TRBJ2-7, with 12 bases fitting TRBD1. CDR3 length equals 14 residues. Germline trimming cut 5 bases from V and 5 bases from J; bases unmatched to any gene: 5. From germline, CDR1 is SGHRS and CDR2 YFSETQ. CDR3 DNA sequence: TGCGCCAGCAGGAGGGACAGGGGGCAGAACGAGCAGTACTTC. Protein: CASRRDRGQNEQYF.

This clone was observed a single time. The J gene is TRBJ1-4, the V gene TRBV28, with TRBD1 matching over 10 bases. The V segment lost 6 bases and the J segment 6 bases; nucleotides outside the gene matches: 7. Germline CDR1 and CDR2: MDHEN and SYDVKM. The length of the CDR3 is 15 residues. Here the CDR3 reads CASRGRDRGDEKLFF. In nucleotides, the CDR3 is TGTGCCAGCAGGGGGCGGGACAGGGGAGATGAAAAACTGTTTTTT. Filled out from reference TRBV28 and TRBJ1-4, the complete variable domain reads DVKVTQSSRYLVKRTGEKVFLECVQDMDHENMFWYRQDPGLGLRLIYFSYDVKMKEKGDIPEGYSVSREKKERFSLILESASTNQTSMYLCASRGRDRGDEKLFFGSGTQLSVL.

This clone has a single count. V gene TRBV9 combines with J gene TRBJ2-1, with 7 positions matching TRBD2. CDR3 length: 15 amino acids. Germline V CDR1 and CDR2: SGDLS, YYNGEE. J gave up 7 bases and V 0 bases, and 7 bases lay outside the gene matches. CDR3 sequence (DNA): TGTGCCAGCAGCGTAGGGATCGGGCGGGGGAATGAGCAGTTCTTC. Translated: CASSVGIGRGNEQFF.

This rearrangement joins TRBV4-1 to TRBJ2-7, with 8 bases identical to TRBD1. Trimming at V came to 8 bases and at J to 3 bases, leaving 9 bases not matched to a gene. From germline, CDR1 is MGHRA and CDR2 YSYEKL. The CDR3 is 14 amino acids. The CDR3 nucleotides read TGCGCCAGCCAACTGACAGGGGCTCACTACGAGCAGTACTTC. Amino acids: CASQLTGAHYEQYF.

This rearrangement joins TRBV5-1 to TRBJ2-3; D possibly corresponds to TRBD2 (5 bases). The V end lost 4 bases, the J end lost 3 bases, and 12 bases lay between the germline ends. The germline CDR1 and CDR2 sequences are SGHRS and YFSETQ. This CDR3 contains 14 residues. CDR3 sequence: CASSPKEATDTQYF. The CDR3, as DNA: TGCGCCAGCAGCCCCAAGGAGGCTACAGATACGCAGTATTTT.

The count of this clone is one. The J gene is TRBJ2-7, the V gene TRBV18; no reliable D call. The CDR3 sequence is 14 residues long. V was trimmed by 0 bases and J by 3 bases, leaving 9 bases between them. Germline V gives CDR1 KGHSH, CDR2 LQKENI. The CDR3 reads CASSPPFRVYEQYF. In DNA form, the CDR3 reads TGTGCCAGCTCACCACCGTTCCGGGTCTACGAGCAGTACTTC. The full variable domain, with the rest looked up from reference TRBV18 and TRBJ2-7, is NAGVMQNPRHLVRRRGQEARLRCSPMKGHSHVYWYRQLPEEGLKFMVYLQKENIIDESGMPKERFSAEFPKEGPSILRIQQVVRGDSAAYFCASSPPFRVYEQYFGPGTRLTVT.

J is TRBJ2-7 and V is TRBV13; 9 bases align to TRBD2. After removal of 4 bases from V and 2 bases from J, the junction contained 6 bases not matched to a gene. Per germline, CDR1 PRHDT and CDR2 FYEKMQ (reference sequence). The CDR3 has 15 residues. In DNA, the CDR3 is TGTGCCAGCAGCTCTCGACTAGCGGTAACCTACGAGCAGTACTTC. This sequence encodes CASSSRLAVTYEQYF.

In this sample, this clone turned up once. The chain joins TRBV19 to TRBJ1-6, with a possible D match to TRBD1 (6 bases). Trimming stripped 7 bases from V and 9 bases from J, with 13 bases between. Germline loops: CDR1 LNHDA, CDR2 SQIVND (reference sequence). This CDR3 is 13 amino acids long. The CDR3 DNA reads TGTGCCAGTAAGGACAGTAAGGGTTCACCCCTCCACTTT. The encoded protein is CASKDSKGSPLHF.

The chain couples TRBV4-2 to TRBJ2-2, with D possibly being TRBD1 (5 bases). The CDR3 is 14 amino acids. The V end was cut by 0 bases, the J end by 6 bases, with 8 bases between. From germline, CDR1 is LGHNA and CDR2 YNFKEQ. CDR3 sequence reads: CASSQDQGAGELFF. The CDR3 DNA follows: TGTGCCAGCAGCCAAGATCAGGGCGCCGGGGAGCTGTTTTTT.

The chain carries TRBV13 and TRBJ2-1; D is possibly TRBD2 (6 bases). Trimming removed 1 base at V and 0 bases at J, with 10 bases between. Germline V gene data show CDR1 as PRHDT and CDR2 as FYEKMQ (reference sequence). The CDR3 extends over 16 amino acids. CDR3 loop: CASSLAAGDSYNEQFF. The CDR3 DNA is TGTGCCAGCAGCTTAGCAGCGGGCGACTCCTACAATGAGCAGTTCTTC.

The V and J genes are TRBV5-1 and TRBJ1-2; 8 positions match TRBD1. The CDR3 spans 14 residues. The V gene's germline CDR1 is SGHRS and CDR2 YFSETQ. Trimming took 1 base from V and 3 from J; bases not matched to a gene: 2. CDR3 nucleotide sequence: TGCGCCAGCAGCTTGACGGGACAGGACTATGGCTACACCTTC. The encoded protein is CASSLTGQDYGYTF.